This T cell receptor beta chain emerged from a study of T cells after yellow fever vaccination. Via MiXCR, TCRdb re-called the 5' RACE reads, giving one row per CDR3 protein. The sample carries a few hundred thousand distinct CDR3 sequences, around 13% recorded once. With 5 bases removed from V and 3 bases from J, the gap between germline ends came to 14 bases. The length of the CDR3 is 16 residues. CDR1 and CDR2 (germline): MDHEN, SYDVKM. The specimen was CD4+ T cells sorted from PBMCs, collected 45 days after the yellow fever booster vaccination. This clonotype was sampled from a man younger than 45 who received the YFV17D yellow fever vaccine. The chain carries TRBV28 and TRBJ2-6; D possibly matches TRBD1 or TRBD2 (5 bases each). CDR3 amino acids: CASSPAGQGGANVLTF. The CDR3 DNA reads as TGTGCCAGCAGTCCCGCGGGCCAGGGTGGGGCCAACGTCCTGACTTTC. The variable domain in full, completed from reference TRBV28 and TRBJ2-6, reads DVKVTQSSRYLVKRTGEKVFLECVQDMDHENMFWYRQDPGLGLRLIYFSYDVKMKEKGDIPEGYSVSREKKERFSLILESASTNQTSMYLCASSPAGQGGANVLTFGAGSRLTVL.